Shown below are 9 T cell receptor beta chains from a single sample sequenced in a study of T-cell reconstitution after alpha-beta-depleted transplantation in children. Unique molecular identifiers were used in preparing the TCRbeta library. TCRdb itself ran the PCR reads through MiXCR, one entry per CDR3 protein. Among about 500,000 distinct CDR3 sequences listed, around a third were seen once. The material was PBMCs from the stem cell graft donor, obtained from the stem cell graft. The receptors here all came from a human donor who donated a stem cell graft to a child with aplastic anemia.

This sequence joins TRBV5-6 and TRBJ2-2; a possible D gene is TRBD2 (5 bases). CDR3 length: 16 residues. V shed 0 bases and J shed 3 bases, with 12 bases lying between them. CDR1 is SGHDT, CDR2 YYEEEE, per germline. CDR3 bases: TGTGCCAGCAGCTTGGTGGGCAGAGCGGACACCGGGGAGCTGTTTTTT. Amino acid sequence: CASSLVGRADTGELFF.

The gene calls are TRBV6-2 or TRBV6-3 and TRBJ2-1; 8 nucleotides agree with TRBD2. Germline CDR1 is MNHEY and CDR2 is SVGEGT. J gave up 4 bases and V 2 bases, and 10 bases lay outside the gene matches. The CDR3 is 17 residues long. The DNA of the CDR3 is TGTGCCAGCAGTTACGAGCGCAGCGGGAGCTCTTACAATGAGCAGTTCTTC. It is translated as CASSYERSGSSYNEQFF.

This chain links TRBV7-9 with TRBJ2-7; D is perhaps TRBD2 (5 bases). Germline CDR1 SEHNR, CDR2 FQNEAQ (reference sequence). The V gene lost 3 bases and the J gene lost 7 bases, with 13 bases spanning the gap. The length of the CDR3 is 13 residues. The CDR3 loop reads CASSFPSSTEQYF. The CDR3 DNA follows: TGTGCCAGCAGCTTCCCTAGCAGCACAGAGCAGTACTTC.

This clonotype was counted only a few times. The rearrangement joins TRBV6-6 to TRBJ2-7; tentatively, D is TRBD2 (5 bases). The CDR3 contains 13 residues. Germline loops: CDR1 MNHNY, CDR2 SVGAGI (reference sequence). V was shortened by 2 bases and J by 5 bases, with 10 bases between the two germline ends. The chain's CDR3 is CASSYGSSNEQYV. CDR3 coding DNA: TGTGCCAGCAGTTACGGGTCTAGCAACGAGCAGTACGTC.

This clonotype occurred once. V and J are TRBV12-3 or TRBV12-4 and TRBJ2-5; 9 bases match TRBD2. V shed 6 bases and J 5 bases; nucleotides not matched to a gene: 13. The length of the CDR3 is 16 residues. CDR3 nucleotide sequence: TGTGCCAGCAGGGGGGGAGCGGGAGGCCTTCGGGAGACCCAGTACTTC. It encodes CASRGGAGGLRETQYF.

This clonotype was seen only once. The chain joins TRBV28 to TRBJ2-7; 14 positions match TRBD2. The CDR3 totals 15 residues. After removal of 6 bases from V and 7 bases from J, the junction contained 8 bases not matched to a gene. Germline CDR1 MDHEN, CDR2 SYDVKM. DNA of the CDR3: TGTGCCAGCAGCCCCGGGACTAGCGGGAGAATGGAGCAGTACGTC. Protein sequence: CASSPGTSGRMEQYV.

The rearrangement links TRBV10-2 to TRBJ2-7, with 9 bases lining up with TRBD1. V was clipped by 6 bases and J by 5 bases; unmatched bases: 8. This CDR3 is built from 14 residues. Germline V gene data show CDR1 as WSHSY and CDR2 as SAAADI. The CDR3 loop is CASRQTGGSDEQYV. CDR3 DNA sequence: TGCGCCAGCAGGCAGACAGGGGGTTCGGACGAGCAGTACGTC.

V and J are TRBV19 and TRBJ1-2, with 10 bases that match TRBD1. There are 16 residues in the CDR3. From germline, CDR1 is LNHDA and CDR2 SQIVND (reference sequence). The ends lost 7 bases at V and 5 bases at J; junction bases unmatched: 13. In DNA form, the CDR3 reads TGTGCCAGTAAACCCTCGGACAGGGGGTCTGTGTATGGCTACACCTTC. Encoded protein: CASKPSDRGSVYGYTF.

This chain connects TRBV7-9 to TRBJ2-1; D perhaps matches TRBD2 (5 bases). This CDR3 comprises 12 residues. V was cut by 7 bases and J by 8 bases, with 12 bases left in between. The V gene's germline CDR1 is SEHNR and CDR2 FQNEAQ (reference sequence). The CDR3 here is CASTSEVDEQFF. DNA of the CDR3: TGTGCCAGCACTTCGGAGGTGGATGAGCAGTTCTTC.